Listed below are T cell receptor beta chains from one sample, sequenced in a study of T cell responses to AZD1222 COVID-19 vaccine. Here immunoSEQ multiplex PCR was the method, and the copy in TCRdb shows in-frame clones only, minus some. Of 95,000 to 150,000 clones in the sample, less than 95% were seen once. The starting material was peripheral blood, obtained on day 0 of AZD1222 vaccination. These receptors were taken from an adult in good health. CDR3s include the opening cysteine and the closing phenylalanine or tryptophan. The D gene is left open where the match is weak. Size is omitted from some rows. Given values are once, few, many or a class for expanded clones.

CDR3nt: TGCGCCAGCAGCCAAGAAGCAGGGCGGAACACTGAAGCTTTCTTT
CDR3aa: CASSQEAGRNTEAFF
v_gene: TRBV4-3
j_gene: TRBJ1-1
abundance: .
d_gene: .

CDR3nt: TGTGCCAGCTCACCAGATTCAGGAGGTACTGAAGCTTTCTTT
CDR3aa: CASSPDSGGTEAFF
v_gene: TRBV18
j_gene: TRBJ1-1
abundance: .
d_gene: .

CDR3nt: TGTGCCTGGAGTGCCTTACAGGGGGCCAATCAGCCCCAGCATTTT
CDR3aa: CAWSALQGANQPQHF
v_gene: TRBV30
j_gene: TRBJ1-5
abundance: .
d_gene: TRBD1

CDR3nt: TGCAGTGCTAGTGGGTTCGAGCGGGGTTACAATGAGCAGTTCTTC
CDR3aa: CSASGFERGYNEQFF
v_gene: TRBV20-1
j_gene: TRBJ2-1
abundance: few
d_gene: TRBD2

CDR3nt: TGTGCCAGCAGCCTCGGGACAGGGGACTCCTACAATGAGCAGTTCTTC
CDR3aa: CASSLGTGDSYNEQFF
v_gene: TRBV5-4
j_gene: TRBJ2-1
abundance: .
d_gene: TRBD1

CDR3nt: TGTGCCTCGGGGGCCGGAGGGAGGACCGGGAGTAGGGAGCTGTTTTTT
CDR3aa: CASGAGGRTGSRELFF
v_gene: TRBV7-3
j_gene: TRBJ2-2
abundance: once
d_gene: .

CDR3nt: TGCGCCACTGGGAAATCGGGGGCGAACACCGGGGAGCTGTTTTTT
CDR3aa: CATGKSGANTGELFF
v_gene: TRBV5-1
j_gene: TRBJ2-2
abundance: .
d_gene: .

CDR3nt: TGTGCCAGTAGTAGGGACAGCCGTAATGAAAAACTGTTTTTT
CDR3aa: CASSRDSRNEKLFF
v_gene: TRBV19
j_gene: TRBJ1-4
abundance: .
d_gene: TRBD1

CDR3nt: TGTGCCACATCCTCAGGGGCAACTAATGAAAAACTGTTTTTT
CDR3aa: CATSSGATNEKLFF
v_gene: TRBV19
j_gene: TRBJ1-4
abundance: .
d_gene: .

CDR3nt: TGTGCCAGCAGCGTAGAACGTAAAGGGCTTGGGGGGCGAACAAGCAATCAGCCCCAGCATTTT
CDR3aa: CASSVERKGLGGRTSNQPQHF
v_gene: TRBV9
j_gene: TRBJ1-5
abundance: .
d_gene: .

CDR3nt: TGTGCCAGCAGCTTATTTTCAGATACGCAGTATTTT
CDR3aa: CASSLFSDTQYF
v_gene: TRBV7-2
j_gene: TRBJ2-3
abundance: .
d_gene: .

CDR3nt: TGTGCCAGCGGTGAATTTCTTGCGGGAGGCGGCACCGGGGAGCTGTTTTTT
CDR3aa: CASGEFLAGGGTGELFF
v_gene: TRBV27
j_gene: TRBJ2-2
abundance: .
d_gene: TRBD2

CDR3nt: TGTGCCAGCAGCGCTCAGGGGGGAAGCACTGAAGCTTTCTTT
CDR3aa: CASSAQGGSTEAFF
v_gene: TRBV6-5
j_gene: TRBJ1-1
abundance: .
d_gene: TRBD1

CDR3nt: TGTGCCAGCAGCCTTGCGGGACTAGCGGGAGACAATGAGCAGTTCTTC
CDR3aa: CASSLAGLAGDNEQFF
v_gene: TRBV27
j_gene: TRBJ2-1
abundance: once
d_gene: TRBD2

CDR3nt: TGTGCCAGTAGTACGCACAGGGGCTTTACCTACGAGCAGTACTTC
CDR3aa: CASSTHRGFTYEQYF
v_gene: TRBV19
j_gene: TRBJ2-7
abundance: .
d_gene: TRBD1

CDR3nt: TGTGCCAGCAGGGATAACAGGGTGAACACTGAAGCTTTCTTT
CDR3aa: CASRDNRVNTEAFF
v_gene: TRBV2
j_gene: TRBJ1-1
abundance: .
d_gene: .

CDR3nt: TGTGCCAGCAGTGGCTGGGACAGGGAAGGTGAAAAACTGTTTTTT
CDR3aa: CASSGWDREGEKLFF
v_gene: TRBV28
j_gene: TRBJ1-4
abundance: .
d_gene: TRBD1

CDR3nt: TGCGCCAGCAGTGAGTCGGGCGAGCAGTTCTTC
CDR3aa: CASSESGEQFF
v_gene: TRBV10-2
j_gene: TRBJ2-1
abundance: .
d_gene: .

CDR3nt: TGTGCCAGCAGCCAAGATCGCCTAGCGGGAGGAATAAGGCAGTACTTC
CDR3aa: CASSQDRLAGGIRQYF
v_gene: TRBV3-1/TRBV3-2
j_gene: TRBJ2-7
abundance: .
d_gene: TRBD2

CDR3nt: TGTGCCAGCAGCTTAGTCGAGGGCACTGAAGCTTTCTTT
CDR3aa: CASSLVEGTEAFF
v_gene: TRBV7-9
j_gene: TRBJ1-1
abundance: .
d_gene: .

CDR3nt: TGTGCCAGCAGCTCGACAGGGGGCAATCAGCCCCAGCATTTT
CDR3aa: CASSSTGGNQPQHF
v_gene: TRBV7-8
j_gene: TRBJ1-5
abundance: .
d_gene: TRBD1

CDR3nt: TGTGCCAGCAGCTTAGTAGGAGGGTATCAGCCCCAGCATTTT
CDR3aa: CASSLVGGYQPQHF
v_gene: TRBV7-2
j_gene: TRBJ1-5
abundance: .
d_gene: .

CDR3nt: TGCGCCAGCAGCTTGCGACCGACAGGTTCGCAAGAGACCCAGTACTTC
CDR3aa: CASSLRPTGSQETQYF
v_gene: TRBV5-1
j_gene: TRBJ2-5
abundance: once
d_gene: .

CDR3nt: TGCGCCAGCAGCTTGGCTCCGGGACTACCCTCAAATGAAAAACTGTTTTTT
CDR3aa: CASSLAPGLPSNEKLFF
v_gene: TRBV5-1
j_gene: TRBJ1-4
abundance: .
d_gene: .

CDR3nt: TGTGCCAGCCATCGGCGGCCAGATACGCAGTATTTT
CDR3aa: CASHRRPDTQYF
v_gene: TRBV28
j_gene: TRBJ2-3
abundance: .
d_gene: .

CDR3nt: TGTGCCAGCAGCGCTACAGGGGGGAGCTCCTACGAGCAGTACTTC
CDR3aa: CASSATGGSSYEQYF
v_gene: TRBV7-9
j_gene: TRBJ2-7
abundance: few
d_gene: TRBD1

CDR3nt: TGTGCCAGCAGCGTAATCAGGAGAAATCAGCCCCAGCATTTT
CDR3aa: CASSVIRRNQPQHF
v_gene: TRBV7-8
j_gene: TRBJ1-5
abundance: .
d_gene: .

CDR3nt: TGTGCCAGCAGCCAATCGGGACCCATCTCCTACGAGCAGTACTTC
CDR3aa: CASSQSGPISYEQYF
v_gene: TRBV3-1/TRBV3-2
j_gene: TRBJ2-7
abundance: .
d_gene: .

CDR3nt: TGTGCCAGCAGTTTATTCGGAATTACGGACAGGTACGAGCAGTACTTC
CDR3aa: CASSLFGITDRYEQYF
v_gene: TRBV28
j_gene: TRBJ2-7
abundance: .
d_gene: TRBD1

CDR3nt: TGTGCCTGGACAGGGGGTCTCCACGAGCAGTACTTC
CDR3aa: CAWTGGLHEQYF
v_gene: TRBV30
j_gene: TRBJ2-7
abundance: .
d_gene: TRBD1

CDR3nt: TGTGCCAGCAGCCTGTCTGTGGCCTCCTACGAGCAGTACTTC
CDR3aa: CASSLSVASYEQYF
v_gene: TRBV11-2
j_gene: TRBJ2-7
abundance: once
d_gene: .

CDR3nt: TGTGCCAGCAGCCAAGAAGGGTTGCTAGCGGGCCCTAATACGCAGTATTTT
CDR3aa: CASSQEGLLAGPNTQYF
v_gene: TRBV3-1/TRBV3-2
j_gene: TRBJ2-3
abundance: once
d_gene: TRBD2

CDR3nt: TGCAGCGTTGACAGGGCATCCGGGGGCTACACCTTC
CDR3aa: CSVDRASGGYTF
v_gene: TRBV29-1
j_gene: TRBJ1-2
abundance: .
d_gene: .

CDR3nt: TGTGCCAGCAGTCTACTAGCGGGAGTCGGGTACGAGCAGTACTTC
CDR3aa: CASSLLAGVGYEQYF
v_gene: TRBV6-5
j_gene: TRBJ2-7
abundance: .
d_gene: TRBD2

CDR3nt: TGTGCCCCGAAAGGATCGGGAGTTAATGAAAAACTGTTTTTT
CDR3aa: CAPKGSGVNEKLFF
v_gene: TRBV30
j_gene: TRBJ1-4
abundance: .
d_gene: .

CDR3nt: TGCGCCAGCAGCCAAGAAAACAGCGTTTATGGCTACACCTTC
CDR3aa: CASSQENSVYGYTF
v_gene: TRBV4-3
j_gene: TRBJ1-2
abundance: .
d_gene: .

CDR3nt: TGTGCCATCAAGACCAGGGGGCTCGAGACCCAGTACTTC
CDR3aa: CAIKTRGLETQYF
v_gene: TRBV10-3
j_gene: TRBJ2-5
abundance: .
d_gene: TRBD1

CDR3nt: TGCAGCGTCCTTCACAGGGACGGTTGGACAGATACGCAGTATTTT
CDR3aa: CSVLHRDGWTDTQYF
v_gene: TRBV29-1
j_gene: TRBJ2-3
abundance: .
d_gene: .

CDR3nt: TGTGCCAGCAGCTTAGTTGGGAGAGGGGATTCACCCCTCCACTTT
CDR3aa: CASSLVGRGDSPLHF
v_gene: TRBV11-2
j_gene: TRBJ1-6
abundance: .
d_gene: .

CDR3nt: TGCGCCAGCAGCCAAGAACTAGCGGTCTACAATGAGCAGTTCTTC
CDR3aa: CASSQELAVYNEQFF
v_gene: TRBV4-3
j_gene: TRBJ2-1
abundance: .
d_gene: TRBD2

CDR3nt: TGTGCCAGCCGGGTTTGGCACCCGTCCACAGATACGCAGTATTTT
CDR3aa: CASRVWHPSTDTQYF
v_gene: TRBV27
j_gene: TRBJ2-3
abundance: .
d_gene: .

CDR3nt: TGTGCCACCAGTGAAAGGGGAGGGTTTAGCACAGATACGCAGTATTTT
CDR3aa: CATSERGGFSTDTQYF
v_gene: TRBV24-1
j_gene: TRBJ2-3
abundance: .
d_gene: TRBD2

CDR3nt: TGCGCCAGCAGCACACAGAACTCTGGCACCGGGGAGCTGTTTTTT
CDR3aa: CASSTQNSGTGELFF
v_gene: TRBV5-1
j_gene: TRBJ2-2
abundance: .
d_gene: .

CDR3nt: TGTGCCAGCAGTTGGTCACAGAACACTGAAGCTTTCTTT
CDR3aa: CASSWSQNTEAFF
v_gene: TRBV27
j_gene: TRBJ1-1
abundance: .
d_gene: .

CDR3nt: TGTGCCAGCAGCAAACTAGCGGGAGGCACAGATACGCAGTATTTT
CDR3aa: CASSKLAGGTDTQYF
v_gene: TRBV5-4
j_gene: TRBJ2-3
abundance: .
d_gene: TRBD2

CDR3nt: TGTGCCAGCAGTTCACAGCGACAGGGCAGTCAGCCCCAGCATTTT
CDR3aa: CASSSQRQGSQPQHF
v_gene: TRBV27
j_gene: TRBJ1-5
abundance: .
d_gene: TRBD1

CDR3nt: TGTGCCAGCAGCTTGAAACAGACCGGCACAGATACGCAGTATTTT
CDR3aa: CASSLKQTGTDTQYF
v_gene: TRBV5-4
j_gene: TRBJ2-3
abundance: .
d_gene: .

CDR3nt: TGTGCCAGCAGCCTCGGACAGGACTCACCCCTCCACTTT
CDR3aa: CASSLGQDSPLHF
v_gene: TRBV3-1/TRBV3-2
j_gene: TRBJ1-6
abundance: .
d_gene: TRBD1

CDR3nt: TGTGCCAGTAAAACCGTTAGCGGGAGGGGAGGGGAGACCCAGTACTTC
CDR3aa: CASKTVSGRGGETQYF
v_gene: TRBV19
j_gene: TRBJ2-5
abundance: .
d_gene: TRBD2

CDR3nt: TGTGCCAGCAGCCCGGGGGGGGGCACAGATACGCAGTATTTT
CDR3aa: CASSPGGGTDTQYF
v_gene: TRBV5-4
j_gene: TRBJ2-3
abundance: .
d_gene: TRBD2

CDR3nt: TGCGCCAGCAGCGGAAGGACAGGGGTTTTTACTGAAGCTTTCTTT
CDR3aa: CASSGRTGVFTEAFF
v_gene: TRBV5-1
j_gene: TRBJ1-1
abundance: .
d_gene: TRBD1

CDR3nt: TGTGCCACCAGCAGGGGACTAGCGAGCTCCTACAATGAGCAGTTCTTC
CDR3aa: CATSRGLASSYNEQFF
v_gene: TRBV15
j_gene: TRBJ2-1
abundance: .
d_gene: TRBD2

CDR3nt: TGTGCCAGCAGCCAACCCGGGCGGGATGAAAAACTGTTTTTT
CDR3aa: CASSQPGRDEKLFF
v_gene: TRBV3-1/TRBV3-2
j_gene: TRBJ1-4
abundance: .
d_gene: .

CDR3nt: TGTGCCAGCAGCGTAACAGCGGGAGACATCACCGGGGAGCTGTTTTTT
CDR3aa: CASSVTAGDITGELFF
v_gene: TRBV9
j_gene: TRBJ2-2
abundance: .
d_gene: TRBD2

CDR3nt: TGTGCCAGCAGCCAGGGACAGGGGGTCAATCAGCCCCAGCATTTT
CDR3aa: CASSQGQGVNQPQHF
v_gene: TRBV5-6
j_gene: TRBJ1-5
abundance: .
d_gene: TRBD1

CDR3nt: TGCGCCAGCAGCTTGGCACTAGACTCCTACGAGCAGTACTTC
CDR3aa: CASSLALDSYEQYF
v_gene: TRBV5-1
j_gene: TRBJ2-7
abundance: .
d_gene: .

CDR3nt: TGTGCCAGCTCTCGGGGCTACCAAGAGACCCAGTACTTC
CDR3aa: CASSRGYQETQYF
v_gene: TRBV18
j_gene: TRBJ2-5
abundance: once
d_gene: .